What follows are 29 T cell receptor beta chains derived from one specimen sequenced in a study of chemoradiotherapy in HPV16-positive cancers. This table comes from immunoSEQ multiplex PCR, and its TCRdb copy is limited to in-frame clones, with some not included. In the table there are over 10,000 clones, over 75% of which are singletons. The sample in question was blood, obtained from a patient who underwent chemoradiotherapy. These receptors were collected from a human donor with HPV-associated anogenital cancer.

This sequence joins TRBV2 and TRBJ1-6, with D hard to call. The V gene lost 7 bases and the J gene lost 6 bases, with 10 bases spanning the gap. The CDR3 has 13 amino acids. From germline, CDR1 is SNHLY and CDR2 FYNNEI. The CDR3 is CASIAGINSPLHF. DNA of the CDR3: TGTGCCAGCATCGCCGGGATTAATTCACCCCTCCACTTT.

This clone has a handful of counts. This sequence joins TRBV5-1 and TRBJ1-5; D is possibly TRBD1 (6 bases). The CDR3 spans 16 residues. The germline CDR1 and CDR2 sequences are SGHRS and YFSETQ. V was clipped by 0 bases and J by 1 base, with 11 bases between them. This chain's CDR3 is CASSLDGRGSNQPQHF. In nucleotides, the CDR3 is TGCGCCAGCAGCTTGGATGGCAGGGGAAGCAATCAGCCCCAGCATTTT.

This clone was seen only a few times. The genes are TRBV27 and TRBJ1-6; D is undetermined. CDR1 and CDR2 from the germline V gene are MNHEY and SMNVEV (reference sequence). The CDR3 consists of 13 residues. Trimming removed 5 bases at V and 7 bases at J, with 9 bases between. The CDR3 region has the DNA TGTGCCAGCAGTGAGATTGAAAATTCACCCCTCCACTTT. It translates to CASSEIENSPLHF.

On this clone itself: One junction end does not reproduce the germline sequence, and a read error may be involved. V is TRBV11-2 and J is TRBJ2-5; 11 nucleotides agree with TRBD1. The CDR3 covers 13 residues. Germline assignment: CDR1 SGHAT and CDR2 FQNNGV. This CDR3 is CAGGTGTGGTQYF. The CDR3, as DNA: TGCGCCGGCGGGACCGGGACAGGGGGTACCCAGTACTTC.

This clone has just one count. The V gene is TRBV19, the J gene TRBJ1-6, with TRBD1 matching 8 bases. V dropped 7 bases and J dropped 6; count of bases not matched to a gene: 5. The CDR3 runs 14 residues. From germline, CDR1 is LNHDA and CDR2 SQIVND (reference sequence). The CDR3 loop is CASNFGQGNSPLHF. CDR3 DNA: TGTGCCAGTAATTTCGGACAGGGTAATTCACCCCTCCACTTT.

This chain connects TRBV4-1 to TRBJ2-7, with D possibly TRBD1 on 5 matching bases. This CDR3 contains 18 residues. Per the germline V gene, CDR1 is MGHRA and CDR2 is YSYEKL. V lost 3 bases to trimming and J lost 2 bases, with 23 bases between them. CDR3 coding DNA: TGCGCCAGCAGCCACCTGGCCAGTCCCGGACACCTAACCTACGAGCAGTACTTC. This encodes CASSHLASPGHLTYEQYF.

The rearrangement uses TRBV9 and TRBJ1-1, with 7 bases that match TRBD1. V was clipped by 1 base and J by 2 bases; unmatched bases: 5. Germline-derived CDR1 and CDR2 are SGDLS and YYNGEE. This CDR3 region has 15 residues. The CDR3 loop reads CASSVTGDSNTEAFF. The CDR3 DNA sequence: TGTGCCAGCAGCGTAACAGGGGACTCCAACACTGAAGCTTTCTTT.

This clone occurred a few times. The chain employs TRBV30 and TRBJ1-2, with D maybe TRBD1 (6 bases). The germline CDR1 and CDR2 sequences are GTSNPN and SVGIG (reference sequence). This CDR3 comprises 11 residues. V gave up 7 bases and J gave up 2 bases, with 8 bases separating them. CDR3 sequence reads: CALQGNYGYTF. Here the CDR3 DNA reads TGTGCCTTACAGGGAAACTATGGCTACACCTTC.

The chain is built from TRBV9 and TRBJ2-3, with TRBD1 as a possible D gene (5 bases). CDR3 length equals 15 residues. V shed 0 bases and J shed 0 bases, with 8 bases lying between them. Germline V lookup: CDR1 SGDLS, CDR2 YYNGEE. Here the CDR3 reads CASSVGQGSTDTQYF. CDR3 coding DNA: TGTGCCAGCAGCGTAGGTCAGGGAAGCACAGATACGCAGTATTTT.

The chain employs TRBV6-1 and TRBJ1-5; TRBD1 might be the D (5 bases). The V gene's germline CDR1 is MNHNS and CDR2 SASEGT. The CDR3 has 14 residues. Trimming stripped 2 bases from V and 7 bases from J, with 12 bases between. CDR3 region: CASSERRGYQPQHF. CDR3 nucleotides: TGTGCCAGCAGTGAAAGGAGGGGATACCAGCCCCAGCATTTT.

This clone was recorded a few times. The chain links TRBV5-6 to TRBJ1-1; D remains ambiguous. Between the trimmed V and J ends, which lost 6 bases and 0 bases, there was a span of 15 bases. Germline CDR1 reads SGHDT; CDR2 reads YYEEEE. The length of the CDR3 is 15 residues. The CDR3 is CASTRGYDMNTEAFF. The CDR3 DNA follows: TGTGCCAGCACCCGAGGGTACGACATGAACACTGAAGCTTTCTTT.

The rearrangement joins TRBV5-6 to TRBJ2-3; no definite D call. The CDR3 contains 15 residues. Trimming cost V 0 bases and J 7 bases, with 15 bases left between them. Germline V gives CDR1 SGHDT, CDR2 YYEEEE. In DNA, the CDR3 is TGTGCCAGCAGCTTGGCCGATTTGGTCCGGAATACGCAGTATTTT. This encodes CASSLADLVRNTQYF.

V and J are TRBV7-2 and TRBJ2-7; 11 bases map to TRBD2. The germline V gene encodes CDR1 SGHTA and CDR2 FQGNSA. Trimming took 1 base from V and 0 from J; bases not matched to a gene: 2. The CDR3 is made up of 16 amino acids. The CDR3 coding sequence is TGTGCCAGCAGCTTAGAGGGGACTAGCGGCTCCTACGAGCAGTACTTC. Its translation: CASSLEGTSGSYEQYF.

This rearrangement joins TRBV11-2 to TRBJ2-1; 11 bases match TRBD2. V lost 1 base to trimming and J lost 9 bases; unmatched junction nucleotides: 8. The germline V gene encodes CDR1 SGHAT and CDR2 FQNNGV. This CDR3 comprises 16 residues. CDR3 region: CASSLGASGGRSEQFF. The CDR3 DNA reads as TGTGCCAGCAGCTTAGGGGCTAGCGGGGGGCGCAGTGAGCAGTTCTTC.

This sequence joins TRBV30 and TRBJ2-1; 8 positions match TRBD2. In germline, CDR1 is GTSNPN, CDR2 SVGIG (reference sequence). The CDR3 length is 15 residues. Trimming removed 4 bases from V and 6 bases from J; junction bases left unmatched: 11. The DNA of the CDR3 is TGTGCCTGGACGAGGACACGGGGGGGCCTCAATGAGCAGTTCTTC. Amino acid sequence: CAWTRTRGGLNEQFF.

The V call is TRBV6-1, the J call TRBJ1-1; possibly TRBD1 for D (5 bases). The length of the CDR3 is 14 residues. Germline V gene sequence: CDR1 MNHNS, CDR2 SASEGT. V lost 7 bases and J lost 1, with 13 bases in between. The CDR3 sequence: CASIRGGGNTEAFF. In DNA, the CDR3 is TGTGCCAGCATCCGCGGGGGGGGGAACACTGAAGCTTTCTTT.

V gene TRBV14 combines with J gene TRBJ1-1; maybe TRBD1 (5 bases). The CDR3 spans 16 residues. V was trimmed by 5 bases and J by 1 base, leaving 17 bases between them. Germline CDR1 reads SGHDN; CDR2 reads FVKESK. The CDR3 is CASSFRERFTNTEAFF. DNA for the CDR3: TGTGCCAGCAGCTTCAGGGAAAGGTTCACGAACACTGAAGCTTTCTTT.

This rearrangement joins TRBV6-1 to TRBJ2-5; 10 bases are shared with TRBD1. Germline CDR1 MNHNS, CDR2 SASEGT. CDR3 length equals 15 residues. Trimming removed 3 bases from V and 2 bases from J; junction bases left unmatched: 3. CDR3 in amino acids: CASSDGTGVQETQYF. The CDR3 DNA follows: TGTGCCAGCAGTGATGGGACAGGGGTACAAGAGACCCAGTACTTC.

J is TRBJ2-3 and V is TRBV7-2; a weak D match, TRBD2 (6 bases). CDR1 and CDR2 (germline): SGHTA, FQGNSA. V lost 5 bases and J lost 2, with 11 bases in between. The CDR3 spans 14 residues. The CDR3, as DNA: TGTGCCAGCAGCCGGGACTCCGCCACAGATACGCAGTATTTT. Its protein is CASSRDSATDTQYF.

This clone has only one observation. This chain connects TRBV5-4 to TRBJ2-2; D uncertain. V was clipped by 2 bases and J by 6 bases, with 5 bases between them. CDR3 length equals 12 residues. Per germline, CDR1 SGHNT and CDR2 YYREEE (reference sequence). This chain's CDR3 is CASSFDSGELFF. CDR3 coding DNA: TGTGCCAGCAGCTTCGATTCCGGGGAGCTGTTTTTT. The complete variable domain, with remaining parts taken from reference TRBV5-4 and TRBJ2-2, reads ETGVTQSPTHLIKTRGQQVTLRCSSQSGHNTVSWYQQALGQGPQFIFQYYREEENGRGNFPPRFSGLQFPNYSSELNVNALELDDSALYLCASSFDSGELFFGEGSRLTVL.

This chain joins TRBV18 and TRBJ2-3, with D possibly TRBD2 on 5 matching bases. The CDR3 contains 16 residues. Germline V gives CDR1 KGHSH, CDR2 LQKENI. Trimming left V 4 bases short and J 2 bases short, with 16 bases between. This chain's CDR3 is CASSLTPLADTDTQYF. The DNA of the CDR3 is TGTGCCAGCTCACTGACGCCGCTAGCCGACACAGATACGCAGTATTTT. Combining the CDR3 with reference TRBV18 and TRBJ2-3 gives the whole variable domain NAGVMQNPRHLVRRRGQEARLRCSPMKGHSHVYWYRQLPEEGLKFMVYLQKENIIDESGMPKERFSAEFPKEGPSILRIQQVVRGDSAAYFCASSLTPLADTDTQYFGPGTRLTVL.

The V and J genes are TRBV9 and TRBJ1-2; no clear D gene. The CDR3 runs to 15 residues. Per germline, CDR1 SGDLS and CDR2 YYNGEE. V lost 0 bases and J 8 bases, leaving 17 bases between the germline ends. Here the CDR3 reads CASSVEVGRTVGYTF. Here the CDR3 DNA reads TGTGCCAGCAGCGTAGAAGTTGGCAGGACCGTGGGCTACACCTTC.

J is TRBJ1-2 and V is TRBV2; no reliable D call. The germline V gene has CDR1 SNHLY and CDR2 FYNNEI. The V end was cut by 7 bases, the J end by 0 bases, with 9 bases between. This CDR3 comprises 13 residues. The CDR3 sequence: CASMARSNYGYTF. The CDR3 DNA is TGTGCCAGCATGGCCAGATCTAACTATGGCTACACCTTC.

The rearrangement uses TRBV25-1 and TRBJ2-5; D gene unclear. This CDR3 comprises 13 residues. CDR1 and CDR2 from the germline V gene are MGHDK and SYGVNS. The V end was cut by 4 bases, the J end by 1 base, with 7 bases between. CDR3 sequence: CASSAQFQETQYF. CDR3 nucleotides: TGTGCCAGCAGTGCACAGTTCCAAGAGACCCAGTACTTC.

The J gene is TRBJ2-7, the V gene TRBV5-5, with D possibly being TRBD2 (5 bases). Looked up from germline, CDR1 is SGHKS and CDR2 is YYEKEE (reference sequence). The length of the CDR3 is 14 residues. V gave up 1 base and J gave up 6 bases, with 14 bases separating them. CDR3 coding DNA: TGTGCCAGCAGCTTGAGGTCCGGCGGGTCCGAGCAGTACGTC. It encodes CASSLRSGGSEQYV.

This sequence joins TRBV15 and TRBJ2-1; D tentatively fits TRBD1 or TRBD2 (5 bases each). The V gene's germline CDR1 is LNHNV and CDR2 YYDKDF (reference sequence). This CDR3 is built from 15 residues. The V and J ends lost 0 bases and 7 bases respectively, with 13 bases between them. CDR3 nucleotides: TGTGCCACCAGCAGAGATGGCAGGGAGAGGAATGAGCAGTTCTTC. The encoded protein is CATSRDGRERNEQFF.

V gene TRBV23-1 combines with J gene TRBJ2-5, with D maybe TRBD1 (6 bases). TRBV23-1 is identified as an open reading frame with a role that is uncertain. V lost 2 bases, J lost 2 bases, and 18 bases lay in between. The CDR3 is 17 residues long. CDR3 amino acids: CASSQKTQGNYQETQYF. DNA of the CDR3: TGCGCCAGCAGTCAAAAAACACAGGGAAACTATCAAGAGACCCAGTACTTC.

The chain has TRBV19 and TRBJ1-3; D perhaps matches TRBD1 (5 bases). The V end was cut by 8 bases, the J end by 2 bases, with 19 bases between. The CDR3 extends over 16 amino acids. The germline V gene has CDR1 LNHDA and CDR2 SQIVND (reference sequence). This CDR3 is CASGQTSGTAGNTIYF. The CDR3 bases are TGTGCCAGTGGCCAAACTTCCGGGACGGCTGGAAACACCATATATTTT.

The CDR3 sequence: CASSLWGGASKNIQYF. The CDR3 nucleotides read TGTGCCAGCAGTTTATGGGGGGGGGCCTCCAAAAACATTCAGTACTTC. The chain combines TRBV27 with TRBJ2-4, with D perhaps matching TRBD2 (7 bases). The CDR3 contains 16 residues. V lost 1 base to trimming and J lost 2 bases, with 12 bases between them. The V gene's germline CDR1 is MNHEY and CDR2 SMNVEV (reference sequence).